The clone carrying this T cell receptor delta chain was seen only a few times. The target antigen is unknown. Gammadelta T cells were flow-sorted from PBMC into Vgamma9/Vdelta2+ and Vdelta2-negative populations for bulk analysis. The junction had 23 bases not matched to a gene; V was cut back by 1 base and J by 3 bases. The CDR3 is 21 residues long. Germline V lookup: CDR1 TSWWSYY, CDR2 QGS. The entry originates in a study of γδ T cells in repeated Plasmodium falciparum infection. Study summary: Malaria-naive adults were infected with P. falciparum NF54 four times over roughly 590 days. Timepoints: baseline, immediately before selected infections, and 21 days after every infection. Whole-study results and caveats: Compared with Australian children, Malian Vdelta2-negative repertoires seemed more clonal, less diverse, less shared.

TRG and TRD sequences were obtained from every sorted gammadelta sample. TCRdb re-called clones from the multiplex PCR reads using CATT. The table lists 55,000 to 70,000 delta-chain clones, over 1.5% of them singletons. V usage is TRDV1 and J usage is TRDJ1; 7 bases align to TRDD3. The J gene is not listed in TCRdb, so it was assigned here from a DNA match to germline. The receptor's source is a pool of human donors (malaria-infected and uninfected, not separated). Sequencing was done on a sample of gamma-delta T cells from blood. CDR3 sequence reads: CALGEPIIFRTGGFRPDKLIF. CDR3 sequence (DNA): TGTGCTCTTGGGGAACCTATTATCTTCCGGACGGGGGGATTTAGGCCCGATAAACTCATCTTT.